A selection of T cell receptor beta chains follows, all from one sample in a study of T cell clones after liver transplantation. Assay: immunoSEQ multiplex PCR; the TCRdb copy retains only in-frame clones and omits some. The sample shows about 51,000 clones, about 69% of them seen only once. The specimen was CD4+ T cells from blood, collected 54 months after liver transplant. Receptors were obtained from a human patient who received a liver transplant. The graft donor may have given rise to some T cells. The CDR3 runs from the conserved cysteine through the conserved F or W.

J gene: TRBJ1-4
V gene: TRBV5-8
CDR3 protein: CASSLGLQGGTNEKLFF

J gene: TRBJ2-1
V gene: TRBV6-1
CDR3 protein: CASSDNQGYEQFF

J gene: TRBJ1-1
V gene: TRBV6-6
CDR3 protein: CASIPPGLTEAFF

J gene: TRBJ1-1
V gene: TRBV10-3
CDR3 protein: CAIRVTGGHTEAFF

J gene: TRBJ1-2
V gene: TRBV7-3
CDR3 protein: CASSRTGGAYGYTF

J gene: TRBJ2-5
V gene: TRBV7-2
CDR3 protein: CASSRRLAGGIETQYF

J gene: TRBJ2-7
V gene: TRBV10-2
CDR3 protein: CASLAGGERSYEQYF

J gene: TRBJ2-3
V gene: TRBV20-1
CDR3 protein: CSAMVPDTQYF

J gene: TRBJ2-7
V gene: TRBV11-2
CDR3 protein: CASSLYPSGRNTYEQYF

J gene: TRBJ1-2
V gene: TRBV4-2
CDR3 protein: CASSQEYNSNAGYTF

J gene: TRBJ2-7
V gene: TRBV7-2
CDR3 protein: CASSELAGGAYEQYF

J gene: TRBJ1-6
V gene: TRBV7-8
CDR3 protein: CASSLGRTGSSYNSPLHF

J gene: TRBJ1-4
V gene: TRBV6-1
CDR3 protein: CASSEWTGPTNEKLFF

J gene: TRBJ2-7
V gene: TRBV29-1
CDR3 protein: CSVDSGGQAGYEQYF

J gene: TRBJ2-3
V gene: TRBV11-2
CDR3 protein: CASSRTSGKDTQYF

J gene: TRBJ1-1
V gene: TRBV5-1
CDR3 protein: CASSVQGRNTEAFF

J gene: TRBJ2-3
V gene: TRBV7-2
CDR3 protein: CASSAGQADTQYF

J gene: TRBJ2-7
V gene: TRBV28
CDR3 protein: CASSLAPRSNEQYF

J gene: TRBJ2-5
V gene: TRBV13
CDR3 protein: CASSLVAQETQYF

J gene: TRBJ2-7
V gene: TRBV11-3
CDR3 protein: CASSLSGRQSEQYF

J gene: TRBJ2-5
V gene: TRBV28
CDR3 protein: CASRGGARETQYF

J gene: TRBJ2-1
V gene: TRBV2
CDR3 protein: CASSEASVALNEQFF

J gene: TRBJ2-1
V gene: TRBV18
CDR3 protein: CASSPNQRGANEQFF

J gene: TRBJ1-2
V gene: TRBV6-5
CDR3 protein: CASKPGGASNYGYTF

J gene: TRBJ1-6
V gene: TRBV6-1
CDR3 protein: CASSERRERSPLHF

J gene: TRBJ2-3
V gene: TRBV5-1
CDR3 protein: CASSFNPTDTQYF

J gene: TRBJ2-1
V gene: TRBV14
CDR3 protein: CASSVDRVDNEQFF

J gene: TRBJ1-5
V gene: TRBV2
CDR3 protein: CASSVSSNQPQHF

J gene: TRBJ2-1
V gene: TRBV10-3
CDR3 protein: CAIAWGDRGNEQFF

J gene: TRBJ1-5
V gene: TRBV19
CDR3 protein: CASSTAGQGRRQPQHF

J gene: TRBJ1-2
V gene: TRBV7-3
CDR3 protein: CASSRDSNYGYTF

J gene: TRBJ2-7
V gene: TRBV5-1
CDR3 protein: CASSRTSGDYYEQYF

J gene: TRBJ2-7
V gene: TRBV7-8
CDR3 protein: CASSETGQGYEQYF

J gene: TRBJ2-5
V gene: TRBV7-3
CDR3 protein: CASSSMGSGGETQYF

J gene: TRBJ2-7
V gene: TRBV28
CDR3 protein: CASSSSSGGALYEQYF

J gene: TRBJ1-5
V gene: TRBV18
CDR3 protein: CASSPGTGGIGNQPQHF

J gene: TRBJ1-5
V gene: TRBV7-8
CDR3 protein: CASSLGIGGLGHQPQHF

J gene: TRBJ1-4
V gene: TRBV6-1
CDR3 protein: CASSEQSSNEKLFF

J gene: TRBJ1-5
V gene: TRBV19
CDR3 protein: CASSIRGGYQPQHF

J gene: TRBJ1-1
V gene: TRBV10-3
CDR3 protein: CAISEAGIRSSVAEAFF

J gene: TRBJ2-1
V gene: TRBV11-2
CDR3 protein: CASSDGQPSSNEQFF

J gene: TRBJ1-1
V gene: TRBV11-2
CDR3 protein: CASSLESGPNTEAFF

J gene: TRBJ2-7
V gene: TRBV21-1
CDR3 protein: CASSAQGQLSSYEQYF

J gene: TRBJ1-4
V gene: TRBV18
CDR3 protein: CASSPAGNEKLFF

J gene: TRBJ2-2
V gene: TRBV5-4
CDR3 protein: CASRQGLAGGNTGELFF

J gene: TRBJ1-6
V gene: TRBV5-6
CDR3 protein: CASSGLDRGNNSPLHF

J gene: TRBJ2-3
V gene: TRBV5-1
CDR3 protein: CASSQRGAQDTQYF

J gene: TRBJ2-6
V gene: TRBV6-4
CDR3 protein: CASRPGQGASGANVLTF

J gene: TRBJ1-5
V gene: TRBV11-2
CDR3 protein: CASSLVQGQPQHF

J gene: TRBJ2-1
V gene: TRBV7-8
CDR3 protein: CASTLSTYNEQFF

J gene: TRBJ1-1
V gene: TRBV28
CDR3 protein: CASSLREKGTEAFF

J gene: TRBJ2-7
V gene: TRBV30
CDR3 protein: CAWSVGGTGGYEQYF

J gene: TRBJ2-3
V gene: TRBV5-1
CDR3 protein: CASSLQVKSDTQYF